The 27 T cell receptor beta chains listed next were all sequenced from one sample in a study of shared clonotypes between healthy human individuals (TCRdb year 2020). The library was produced with the immunoSEQ multiplex PCR assay. TCRdb retrieved this table from immuneACCESS and kept in-frame rearrangements only. Not all clones are present; in checked studies, unresolved V genes account for under half, and no reason is known for the remainder. In this sample the table shows some 2.1 million clones, 93% of which occur a single time. The ten largest clonotypes hold more than 1.5% of the sample. For the CD8 naive samples, CD45RO-negative cells were positively selected for CCR7, yielding a CD45RA+CCR7+ population from which TemRA cells were excluded. Sequencing was done on a sample of naive CD8+ T cells from PBMCs. Read against the paper, the sample's cell subset or site label means: CD45RA+CCR7+. These receptor sequences come from a man younger than 35 in good health. Some clones in this sample may be carry-over from other donors' samples.

This chain connects TRBV25-1 to TRBJ1-6; the D is unclear. Germline-derived CDR1 and CDR2 are MGHDK and SYGVNS. This CDR3 comprises 13 residues. V shed 3 bases and J shed 5 bases, with 5 bases lying between them. CDR3 region: CASSDTDNSPLHF. CDR3 in DNA: TGTGCCAGCAGTGACACGGATAATTCACCCCTCCACTTT.

This clone is a singleton in its sample. V gene TRBV6-6 combines with J gene TRBJ2-1, with TRBD1 matching 9 bases. CDR1 and CDR2 (germline): MNHNY, SVGAGI (reference sequence). The V gene end was trimmed by 6 bases and the J gene end by 4 bases; junction bases not matched to a gene: 4. This CDR3 has 14 residues. CDR3 sequence (DNA): TGTGCCAGCAGGTCCGGACAGGGGTACAATGAGCAGTTCTTC. Its protein is CASRSGQGYNEQFF.

The chain is built from TRBV7-6 and TRBJ1-4; 11 bases match TRBD1. V lost 3 bases to trimming and J lost 7 bases; unmatched junction nucleotides: 13. Germline V gene sequence: CDR1 SGHVS, CDR2 FNYEAQ. This CDR3 spans 18 amino acids. CDR3 nucleotides: TGTGCCAGCAGCTTTGGTGGACAGGGGGCAAGGTGGACTGAAAAACTGTTTTTT. Encoded protein: CASSFGGQGARWTEKLFF.

CDR3 amino acids: CASSHGTRQETQYF. CDR3 nucleotides: TGCGCCAGCAGCCACGGGACACGCCAAGAGACCCAGTACTTC. The chain couples TRBV4-3 to TRBJ2-5, with a possible D match to TRBD1 (6 bases). V was cut by 3 bases and J by 1 base, with 9 bases left in between. The CDR3 totals 14 residues. Germline V lookup: CDR1 LGHNA, CDR2 YSLEER.

V is TRBV9 and J is TRBJ1-1, with D hard to call. Germline CDR1 and CDR2: SGDLS and YYNGEE. V lost 0 bases to trimming and J lost 2 bases, with 8 bases between them. This CDR3 has 14 residues. This chain's CDR3 is CASSVEQSNTEAFF. CDR3 sequence (DNA): TGTGCCAGCAGCGTAGAACAGTCCAACACTGAAGCTTTCTTT. Combining the CDR3 with reference TRBV9 and TRBJ1-1 gives the whole variable domain DSGVTQTPKHLITATGQRVTLRCSPRSGDLSVYWYQQSLDQGLQFLIQYYNGEERAKGNILERFSAQQFPDLHSELNLSSLELGDSALYFCASSVEQSNTEAFFGQGTRLTVV.

The V gene is TRBV7-9, the J gene TRBJ1-2; D gene ambiguous. Deletions cut 1 base from V and 3 bases from J, with 9 bases between. This CDR3 comprises 14 residues. Germline V gives CDR1 SEHNR, CDR2 FQNEAQ (reference sequence). The CDR3 reads CASSLEGFDYGYTF. CDR3 bases: TGTGCCAGCAGCTTAGAAGGGTTCGACTATGGCTACACCTTC. Supplemented by reference TRBV7-9 and TRBJ1-2, the full variable domain reads DTGVSQNPRHKITKRGQNVTFRCDPISEHNRLYWYRQTLGQGPEFLTYFQNEAQLEKSRLLSDRFSAERPKGSFSTLEIQRTEQGDSAMYLCASSLEGFDYGYTFGSGTRLTVV.

The chain joins TRBV19 to TRBJ2-1; TRBD1 aligns across 8 bases. Trimming took 6 bases from V and 1 from J; bases not matched to a gene: 8. The CDR3 is 16 residues long. CDR1 and CDR2 from the germline V gene are LNHDA and SQIVND (reference sequence). The CDR3: CASSKDGTGSYNEQFF. The CDR3, as DNA: TGTGCCAGTAGCAAAGACGGGACAGGATCCTACAATGAGCAGTTCTTC. Variable domain in full (rest from reference TRBV19 and TRBJ2-1): DGGITQSPKYLFRKEGQNVTLSCEQNLNHDAMYWYRQDPGQGLRLIYYSQIVNDFQKGDIAEGYSVSREKKESFPLTVTSAQKNPTAFYLCASSKDGTGSYNEQFFGPGTRLTVL.

V and J are TRBV2 and TRBJ2-7, with D possibly matching TRBD2 (6 bases). V lost 10 bases, J lost 2 bases, and 15 bases lay in between. The CDR3 is 13 residues long. Germline V CDR1 and CDR2: SNHLY, FYNNEI. CDR3 in amino acids: CAKSEGSPYEQYF. DNA of the CDR3: TGTGCCAAATCGGAGGGGTCACCCTACGAGCAGTACTTC. The variable domain in full, with the rest retrieved from reference TRBV2 and TRBJ2-7, is EPEVTQTPSHQVTQMGQEVILRCVPISNHLYFYWYRQILGQKVEFLVSFYNNEISEKSEIFDDQFSVERPDGSNFTLKIRSTKLEDSAMYFCAKSEGSPYEQYFGPGTRLTVT.

The J gene is TRBJ2-5, the V gene TRBV7-8; D perhaps matches TRBD1 (6 bases). CDR3 size: 14 residues. V shed 5 bases and J shed 2 bases, with 12 bases lying between them. Germline assignment: CDR1 SGHVS and CDR2 FQNEAQ. The CDR3 loop reads CASSRTRGQETQYF. CDR3 in DNA: TGTGCCAGCAGCAGAACCAGGGGTCAAGAGACCCAGTACTTC.

On this clone: At the DNA level, this CDR3 is encoded by other sequences in the same sample as well. The chain combines TRBV7-9 with TRBJ1-1; D not certain. Germline CDR1 and CDR2: SEHNR and FQNEAQ (reference sequence). V was clipped by 2 bases and J by 1 base, with 5 bases between them. The CDR3 runs to 13 residues. The CDR3 bases are TGTGCCAGCAGCTTACCGGGGAACACTGAAGCTTTCTTT. Translated, it gives CASSLPGNTEAFF.

The chain links TRBV15 to TRBJ2-3; D may be TRBD2 (5 bases). V shed 1 base and J shed 4 bases, with 15 bases lying between them. The CDR3 is made up of 16 amino acids. Germline V gene lookup returns CDR1 LNHNV and CDR2 YYDKDF (reference sequence). CDR3 residues: CATSRVPTRPADTQYF. The CDR3 DNA sequence: TGTGCCACCAGCAGAGTTCCTACTAGGCCCGCAGATACGCAGTATTTT. Filled out from reference TRBV15 and TRBJ2-3, the complete variable domain reads DAMVIQNPRYQVTQFGKPVTLSCSQTLNHNVMYWYQQKSSQAPKLLFHYYDKDFNNEADTPDNFQSRRPNTSFCFLDIRSPGLGDTAMYLCATSRVPTRPADTQYFGPGTRLTVL.

This clone appeared once. The CDR3 coding sequence is TGTGCCAGCAGTTTATTTCACCGTGGACAGGGCCCCGGAGAGACCCAGTACTTC. The encoded protein is CASSLFHRGQGPGETQYF. V is TRBV27 and J is TRBJ2-5, with 8 bases aligning to TRBD1. This CDR3 contains 18 residues. The germline CDR1 and CDR2 sequences are MNHEY and SMNVEV (reference sequence). Germline trimming cut 1 base from V and 4 bases from J; bases unmatched to any gene: 14.

The V and J genes are TRBV7-9 and TRBJ2-5; D gene unclear. Germline lookup yields CDR1 SEHNR and CDR2 FQNEAQ (reference sequence). V lost 5 bases and J lost 3, with 10 bases in between. This CDR3 is 13 amino acids long. CDR3 sequence: CASSTRTEETQYF. The CDR3 coding sequence is TGTGCCAGCAGCACACGGACGGAAGAGACCCAGTACTTC.

The chain recombines TRBV7-3 with TRBJ2-1; the D is unclear. V was pared by 11 bases and J by 0 bases, with 14 bases between. Per the germline V gene, CDR1 is SGHTA and CDR2 is FQGTGA. The CDR3 contains 14 residues. The CDR3 coding sequence is TGTGCCCTCAACGGTCCGAGCTCCTACAATGAGCAGTTCTTC. Encoded protein: CALNGPSSYNEQFF.

The chain carries TRBV9 and TRBJ2-7; D is possibly TRBD1 (7 bases). Trimming removed 0 bases from V and 4 bases from J, with 14 bases in between. The CDR3 totals 15 residues. Germline V gives CDR1 SGDLS, CDR2 YYNGEE. DNA of the CDR3: TGTGCCAGCAGCGTAGAGGCGACAGGGAGGTACGAGCAGTACTTC. Its protein product is CASSVEATGRYEQYF.

V is TRBV15 and J is TRBJ2-1; D unclear. Trimming took 3 bases from V and 10 from J, leaving 19 bases between them. CDR3 size: 15 residues. Per the germline V gene, CDR1 is LNHNV and CDR2 is YYDKDF (reference sequence). CDR3 loop: CATSRPRTGFQEQFF. CDR3 DNA: TGTGCCACCAGCAGGCCGCGGACGGGTTTTCAGGAGCAGTTCTTC.

This rearrangement joins TRBV9 to TRBJ2-1; D not resolved. V was trimmed by 4 bases and J by 0 bases, leaving 8 bases between them. The CDR3 sequence is 14 residues long. The germline V gene has CDR1 SGDLS and CDR2 YYNGEE. Written as DNA, the CDR3 is TGTGCCAGCAGCCCCTCCGACTCCTACAATGAGCAGTTCTTC. It specifies CASSPSDSYNEQFF. Full variable domain (outside the CDR3, taken from reference TRBV9 and TRBJ2-1): DSGVTQTPKHLITATGQRVTLRCSPRSGDLSVYWYQQSLDQGLQFLIQYYNGEERAKGNILERFSAQQFPDLHSELNLSSLELGDSALYFCASSPSDSYNEQFFGPGTRLTVL.

The V and J genes are TRBV15 and TRBJ2-7; 11 bases match TRBD2. Germline V gene sequence: CDR1 LNHNV, CDR2 YYDKDF (reference sequence). Unmatched junction bases numbered 5, after V lost 6 bases and J lost 4 bases. CDR3 length: 14 amino acids. CDR3 sequence reads: CATRDGTSGYEQYF. The CDR3 region has the DNA TGTGCCACCAGGGACGGGACTAGCGGATACGAGCAGTACTTC.

The V call is TRBV7-9, the J call TRBJ2-6, with a possible D match to TRBD1 (6 bases). Trimming pared 3 bases from V and 6 bases from J, leaving 12 bases between. CDR3 length equals 15 residues. The germline gives CDR1 SEHNR, CDR2 FQNEAQ (reference sequence). The DNA for the CDR3 is TGTGCCAGCAGCTTTACTCCAGGGGTGGCCAACGTCCTGACTTTC. Translated, it gives CASSFTPGVANVLTF.

The chain links TRBV7-9 to TRBJ2-6, with 11 bases lining up with TRBD1. J lost 0 bases, V lost 5 bases, and 6 bases had no gene match. There are 18 residues in the CDR3. The germline gives CDR1 SEHNR, CDR2 FQNEAQ (reference sequence). CDR3 sequence: CASSRRDRGDSGANVLTF. The CDR3, as DNA: TGTGCCAGCAGCCGTAGGGACAGGGGGGACTCTGGGGCCAACGTCCTGACTTTC. Using reference TRBV7-9 and TRBJ2-6 for the parts outside the CDR3, the full variable domain is DTGVSQNPRHKITKRGQNVTFRCDPISEHNRLYWYRQTLGQGPEFLTYFQNEAQLEKSRLLSDRFSAERPKGSFSTLEIQRTEQGDSAMYLCASSRRDRGDSGANVLTFGAGSRLTVL.

The chain links TRBV5-6 to TRBJ1-2; no firm D call. Germline CDR1 SGHDT, CDR2 YYEEEE. Trimming took 4 bases from V and 2 from J, leaving 9 bases between them. The CDR3 is made up of 13 amino acids. CDR3 protein: CASSPNQNYGYTF. CDR3 DNA: TGTGCCAGCAGCCCCAATCAAAACTATGGCTACACCTTC.

V gene TRBV19 combines with J gene TRBJ1-4; 7 bases align to TRBD1. V lost 5 bases to trimming and J lost 8 bases; unmatched junction nucleotides: 8. The germline V gene encodes CDR1 LNHDA and CDR2 SQIVND (reference sequence). CDR3 length equals 14 residues. The CDR3 sequence: CASSLWTGGEKLFF. In DNA, the CDR3 is TGTGCCAGTAGTCTTTGGACAGGAGGGGAAAAACTGTTTTTT.

The gene calls are TRBV9 and TRBJ2-5; 11 nucleotides agree with TRBD2. V trimming: 3 bases; J trimming: 6 bases; junction bases outside the gene matches: 7. Germline CDR1 and CDR2: SGDLS and YYNGEE. CDR3 length equals 15 residues. CDR3 DNA: TGTGCCAGCAGCGATTTAGCGGGAGGGCCGCAGACCCAGTACTTC. It specifies CASSDLAGGPQTQYF.

The V call is TRBV18, the J call TRBJ1-1, with a weak D call TRBD1 (5 bases). The CDR3 is 14 residues long. Trimming cost V 0 bases and J 6 bases, with 11 bases left between them. Germline V gives CDR1 KGHSH, CDR2 LQKENI. The CDR3 spells CASSPPGVAAEAFF. The DNA for the CDR3 is TGTGCCAGCTCACCACCGGGGGTGGCGGCTGAAGCTTTCTTT.

The chain uses TRBV28 and TRBJ1-2; no firm D call. V lost 10 bases to trimming and J lost 4 bases, with 16 bases between them. Per the germline V gene, CDR1 is MDHEN and CDR2 is SYDVKM. The CDR3 consists of 13 residues. This chain's CDR3 is CATTRNRVYGYTF. The CDR3 nucleotides read TGTGCCACCACAAGGAATCGTGTCTATGGCTACACCTTC.

The gene calls are TRBV6-5 and TRBJ2-7; D possibly corresponds to TRBD1 (7 bases). The V end lost 2 bases, the J end lost 4 bases, and 12 bases lay between the germline ends. CDR1 MNHEY and CDR2 SVGAGI come from the germline V gene. This CDR3 is built from 14 residues. The CDR3 DNA is TGTGCCAGCAGTTACGCGACAGGGAGGTACGAGCAGTACTTC. This sequence encodes CASSYATGRYEQYF.

This chain uses TRBV14 with TRBJ2-7; D possibly corresponds to TRBD1 (6 bases). Per the germline V gene, CDR1 is SGHDN and CDR2 is FVKESK. Trimming took off 9 bases at V and 1 base at J, with 13 bases between the two ends. The CDR3 has 13 residues. CDR3 DNA: TGTGCCAGTCAACACGGACAGTCCTACGAGCAGTACTTC. This sequence encodes CASQHGQSYEQYF.